These 2 T cell receptor beta chains came from one sample sequenced in a study of blood T cell repertoires in COVID-19. Clones were read by immunoSEQ multiplex PCR, and TCRdb kept only the in-frame ones, dropping some. The sample records 140,000 to 150,000 clones, around 87% being singletons. The material sequenced was peripheral blood. These TCRs come from an older man with acute or convalescent COVID-19.

Note on this clone: Other DNA sequences within the sample encode an identical CDR3. The rearrangement links TRBV5-1 to TRBJ2-5, with 7 positions matching TRBD2. The length of the CDR3 is 13 residues. Germline loops: CDR1 SGHRS, CDR2 YFSETQ. V lost 0 bases and J lost 5; bases outside the gene matches: 1. The CDR3 DNA follows: TGCGCCAGCAGCTTGGCCGGGGGGGAGACCCAGTACTTC. It translates to CASSLAGGETQYF.

This clone was seen a single time. The chain joins TRBV7-8 to TRBJ2-1, with 9 bases matching TRBD2. The CDR3 totals 17 residues. Unmatched junction bases numbered 17, after V lost 2 bases and J lost 12 bases. Germline lookup yields CDR1 SGHVS and CDR2 FQNEAQ. CDR3 DNA sequence: TGTGCCAGCAGCTTAAGCCAGCCCGGGACTAGCTTTTACGTGCAGTTCTTC. Residues: CASSLSQPGTSFYVQFF.